This TCR beta chain was recovered during a study of CD8 T cells in Susac syndrome (dated by TCRdb to the late 2010s). Looking at the study overall: Among the sequenced Susac syndrome patients, 5 or 6 had clinically active disease and under ten were in clinical remission. At the time of blood withdrawal, Susac syndrome patients were either therapy-naive, taking corticosteroids (with some also receiving IVIg), or on IVIg alone. Repertoire sequencing was used to test whether CD8+ T cell activation and differentiation in Susac syndrome was antigen driven.

This clonotype was seen just once. The clone's antigen remains unknown. One base away there is no much larger clone; base qualities are not given. A single read constitutes weak evidence. High-throughput TCR beta sequencing profiled peripheral blood CD8+ and CD4+ T cells from healthy donors, Susac syndrome patients and multiple sclerosis patients. The Susac syndrome patients fulfilled recently defined diagnostic criteria for either definite or probable disease. Bulk CD8+ and CD4+ T cells were purified by magnetic negative isolation, while CD8+ TEMRA cells were enriched using FACS. Blood was drawn into EDTA tubes, processed within 24 hours, and PBMCs were isolated by density gradient centrifugation. PBMCs intended for TCR sequencing were frozen in liquid nitrogen and were later thawed in a 37 degrees C water bath. The sorted or isolated CD4+, CD8+ and CD8+ TEMRA cells reached a purity of at least 90%.

V gives up 0 bases and J gives up 3 bases, and the segment between their germline ends measures 12 bases. From the cysteine up to the phenylalanine, the CDR3 has a length of 15 residues. Only the CDR3 DNA stays, 45 bases, in frame from base 1. Sequences DFQATT (CDR1) and SNEGSKA (CDR2) are obtained from the germline V gene (reference sequence). The paper's findings and limits, for the study overall: The study acknowledged that relatively few individuals were included in the TCR sequencing and HLA analysis. The CD4+ T cell repertoire of patients with Susac syndrome showed no detectable clonal expansion.

RNA was extracted using the RNeasy kit, and roughly 0.5 to 1 microgram was reverse transcribed with random hexamers. TCR beta CDR3 regions were amplified with the immunoSEQ multiplex PCR assay covering 54 Vbeta and 13 Jbeta segments. PCR amplification bias was corrected using a synthetic template baseline for primer optimization and computational correction. Processing in the source paper ran as follows. Reads were annotated to V, D and J genes per IMGT and analyzed with immunoSEQ Analyzer, keeping only productive sequences. To calculate clonality, Shannon entropy was normalized by log2 of the number of productive unique sequences and then subtracted from one. For each patient and control, public and private clones were evaluated within the 100 most prevalent clones. Clones were defined as Susac-specific when absent from the healthy and MS cohorts, from some 1,100 published viral clones and from other ImmuneACCESS disease sequences. The public reads were reprocessed in TCRdb via fastp at Q25 and MiXCR, keeping in-frame beta chains. All rows with the same CDR3 protein become a single entry with the most common DNA and genes. The V and J calls follow TCRdb's processing rather than the paper's. The sample contains around 170,000 distinct CDR3 sequences, under 97% of them found a single time. Of the sample, approximately 0.1% is held by the ten largest clones.

Recombination connected TRBV20-1 to TRBJ2-1; the D gene is perhaps TRBD2, from 5 matching bases. The clonotype originates from a human donor with Susac syndrome. Sequencing was done on a sample of CD4+ T cells from PBMCs. The nucleotide sequence reads as follows: TGCAGTGCTAGAGACGAAAGGGAGTTCTACAATGAGCAGTTCTTC. It specifies CSARDEREFYNEQFF.